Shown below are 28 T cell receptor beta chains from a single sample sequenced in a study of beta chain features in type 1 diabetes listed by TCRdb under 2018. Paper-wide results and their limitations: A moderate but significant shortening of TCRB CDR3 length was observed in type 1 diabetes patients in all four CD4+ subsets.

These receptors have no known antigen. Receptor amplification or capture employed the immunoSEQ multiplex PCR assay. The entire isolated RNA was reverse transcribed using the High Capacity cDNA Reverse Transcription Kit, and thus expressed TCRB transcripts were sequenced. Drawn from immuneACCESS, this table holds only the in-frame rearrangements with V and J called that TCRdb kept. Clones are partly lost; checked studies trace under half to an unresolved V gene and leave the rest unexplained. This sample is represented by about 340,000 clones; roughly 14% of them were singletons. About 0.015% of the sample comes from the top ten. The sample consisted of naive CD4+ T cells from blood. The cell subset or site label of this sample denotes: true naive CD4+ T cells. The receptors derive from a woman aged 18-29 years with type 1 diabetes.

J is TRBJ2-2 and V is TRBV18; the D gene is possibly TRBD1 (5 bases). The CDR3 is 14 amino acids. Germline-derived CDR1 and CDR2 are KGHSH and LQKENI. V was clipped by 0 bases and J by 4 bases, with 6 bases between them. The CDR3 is CASSPPTVTGELFF. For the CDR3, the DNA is TGTGCCAGCTCACCACCGACAGTCACCGGGGAGCTGTTTTTT.

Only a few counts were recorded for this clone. CDR3 protein: CASAGASNEKLFF. For the CDR3, the DNA is TGTGCCAGCGCTGGGGCAAGTAATGAAAAACTGTTTTTT. The chain joins TRBV7-2 to TRBJ1-4; maybe TRBD1 (5 bases). The CDR3 totals 13 residues. Germline values: CDR1 SGHTA, CDR2 FQGNSA. V was clipped by 8 bases and J by 4 bases, with 11 bases between them.

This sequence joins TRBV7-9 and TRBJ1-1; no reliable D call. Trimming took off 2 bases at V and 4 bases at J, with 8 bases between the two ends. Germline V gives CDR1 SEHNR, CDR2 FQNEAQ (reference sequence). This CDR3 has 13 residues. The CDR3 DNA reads TGTGCCAGCAGCTTAAATCCGGTCACTGAAGCTTTCTTT. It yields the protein CASSLNPVTEAFF.

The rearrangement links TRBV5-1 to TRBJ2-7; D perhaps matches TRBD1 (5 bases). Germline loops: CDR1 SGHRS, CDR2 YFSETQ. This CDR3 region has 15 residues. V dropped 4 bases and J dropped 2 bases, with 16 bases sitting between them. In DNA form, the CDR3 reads TGCGCCAGCAGCGTAGAGACCCCAGGGCCCTACGAGCAGTACTTC. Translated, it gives CASSVETPGPYEQYF.

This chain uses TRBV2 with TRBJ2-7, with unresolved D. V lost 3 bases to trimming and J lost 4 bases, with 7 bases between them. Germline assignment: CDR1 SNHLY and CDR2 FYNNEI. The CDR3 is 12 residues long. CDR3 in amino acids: CASSELEYEQYV. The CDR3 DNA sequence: TGTGCCAGCAGTGAGTTGGAGTACGAGCAGTACGTC.

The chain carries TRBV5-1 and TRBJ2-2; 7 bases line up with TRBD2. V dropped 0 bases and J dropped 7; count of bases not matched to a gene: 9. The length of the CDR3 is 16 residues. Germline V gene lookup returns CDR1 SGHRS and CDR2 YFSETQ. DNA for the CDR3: TGCGCCAGCAGCTTGGCCGGGAGGAGTACCCACGGGGAGCTGTTTTTT. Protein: CASSLAGRSTHGELFF.

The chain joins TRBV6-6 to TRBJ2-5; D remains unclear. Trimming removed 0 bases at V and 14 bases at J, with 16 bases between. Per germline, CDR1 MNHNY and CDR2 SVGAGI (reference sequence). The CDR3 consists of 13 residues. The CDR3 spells CASSYSRASLNYF. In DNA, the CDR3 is TGTGCCAGCAGTTACTCCCGCGCTTCCTTAAATTACTTC.

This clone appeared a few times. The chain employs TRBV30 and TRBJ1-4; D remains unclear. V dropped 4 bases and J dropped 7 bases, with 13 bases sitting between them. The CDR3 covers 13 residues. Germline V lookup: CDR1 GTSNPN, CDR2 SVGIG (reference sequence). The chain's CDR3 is CAWTGEVGEKLFF. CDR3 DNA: TGTGCCTGGACCGGGGAAGTGGGTGAAAAACTGTTTTTT.

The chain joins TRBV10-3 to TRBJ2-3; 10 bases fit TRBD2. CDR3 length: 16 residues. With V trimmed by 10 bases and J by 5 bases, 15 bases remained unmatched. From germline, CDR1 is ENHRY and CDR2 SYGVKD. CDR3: CATGGGLAGAVDTQYF. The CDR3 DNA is TGTGCCACGGGTGGAGGGCTAGCGGGAGCAGTAGATACGCAGTATTTT.

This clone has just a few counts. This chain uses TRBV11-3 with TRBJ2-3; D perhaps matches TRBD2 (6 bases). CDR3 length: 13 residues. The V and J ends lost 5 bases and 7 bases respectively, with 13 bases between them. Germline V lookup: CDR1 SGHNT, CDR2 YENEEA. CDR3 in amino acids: CASSTTGTYTQYF. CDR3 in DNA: TGTGCCAGCAGCACTACCGGGACTTATACGCAGTATTTT.

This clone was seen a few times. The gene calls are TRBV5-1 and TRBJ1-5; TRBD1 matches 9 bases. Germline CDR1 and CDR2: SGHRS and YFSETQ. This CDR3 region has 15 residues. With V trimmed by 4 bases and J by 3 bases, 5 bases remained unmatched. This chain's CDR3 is CASSPGQGHNQPQHF. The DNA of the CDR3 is TGCGCCAGCAGCCCGGGACAGGGTCACAATCAGCCCCAGCATTTT.

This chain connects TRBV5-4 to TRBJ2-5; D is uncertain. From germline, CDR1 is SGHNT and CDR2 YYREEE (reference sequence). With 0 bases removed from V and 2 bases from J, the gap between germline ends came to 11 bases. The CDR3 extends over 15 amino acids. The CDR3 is CASSLGGMRQETQYF. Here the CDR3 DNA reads TGTGCCAGCAGCTTGGGCGGCATGAGACAAGAGACCCAGTACTTC.

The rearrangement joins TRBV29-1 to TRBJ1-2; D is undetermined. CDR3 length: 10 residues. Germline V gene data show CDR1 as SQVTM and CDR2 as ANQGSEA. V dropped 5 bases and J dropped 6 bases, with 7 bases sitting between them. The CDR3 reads CSVYGDGYTF. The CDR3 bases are TGCAGCGTTTACGGGGATGGCTACACCTTC.

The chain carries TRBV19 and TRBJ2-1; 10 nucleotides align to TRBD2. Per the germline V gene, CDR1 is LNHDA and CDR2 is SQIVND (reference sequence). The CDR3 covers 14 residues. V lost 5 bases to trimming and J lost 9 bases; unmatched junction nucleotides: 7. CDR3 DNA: TGTGCCAGTAGTTCCGTAGCGGGAGGCTTTGAGCAGTTCTTC. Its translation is CASSSVAGGFEQFF.

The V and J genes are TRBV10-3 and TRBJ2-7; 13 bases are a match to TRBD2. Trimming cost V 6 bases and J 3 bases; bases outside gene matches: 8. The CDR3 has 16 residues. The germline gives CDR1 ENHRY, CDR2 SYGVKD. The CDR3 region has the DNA TGTGCCATCAGCTACGAAGGGACTAGCGGGATCTACGAGCAGTACTTC. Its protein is CAISYEGTSGIYEQYF.

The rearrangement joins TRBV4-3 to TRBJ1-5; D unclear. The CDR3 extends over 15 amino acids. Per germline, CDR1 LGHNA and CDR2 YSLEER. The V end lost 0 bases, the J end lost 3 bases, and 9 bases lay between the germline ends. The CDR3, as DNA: TGCGCCAGCAGCCAAGAGGGCAGGCACAATCAGCCCCAGCATTTT. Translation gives CASSQEGRHNQPQHF.

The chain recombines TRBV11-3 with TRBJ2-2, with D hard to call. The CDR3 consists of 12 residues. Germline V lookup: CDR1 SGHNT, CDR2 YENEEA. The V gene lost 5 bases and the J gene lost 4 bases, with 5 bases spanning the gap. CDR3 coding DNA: TGTGCCAGCAGCCCTCGCACCGGGGAGCTGTTTTTT. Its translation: CASSPRTGELFF.

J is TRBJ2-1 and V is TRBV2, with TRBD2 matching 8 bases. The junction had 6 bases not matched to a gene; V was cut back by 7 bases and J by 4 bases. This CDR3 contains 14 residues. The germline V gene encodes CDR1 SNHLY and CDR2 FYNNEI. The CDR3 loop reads CASKVLAGYNEQFF. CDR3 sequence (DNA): TGTGCCAGCAAAGTCTTAGCGGGGTACAATGAGCAGTTCTTC.

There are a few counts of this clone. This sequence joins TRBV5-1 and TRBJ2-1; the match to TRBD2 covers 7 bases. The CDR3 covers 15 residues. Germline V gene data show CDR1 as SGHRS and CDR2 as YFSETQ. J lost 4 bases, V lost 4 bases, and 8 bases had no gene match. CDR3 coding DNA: TGCGCCAGCAGCCTCTTAGCGGGTCGGTACAATGAGCAGTTCTTC. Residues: CASSLLAGRYNEQFF.

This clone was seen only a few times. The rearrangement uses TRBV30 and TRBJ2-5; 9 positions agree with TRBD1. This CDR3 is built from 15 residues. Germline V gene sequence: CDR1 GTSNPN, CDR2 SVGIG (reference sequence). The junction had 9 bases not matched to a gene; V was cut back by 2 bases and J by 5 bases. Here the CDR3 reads CAWSPGLGQGETQYF. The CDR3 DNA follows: TGTGCCTGGAGTCCTGGTTTGGGACAGGGTGAGACCCAGTACTTC.

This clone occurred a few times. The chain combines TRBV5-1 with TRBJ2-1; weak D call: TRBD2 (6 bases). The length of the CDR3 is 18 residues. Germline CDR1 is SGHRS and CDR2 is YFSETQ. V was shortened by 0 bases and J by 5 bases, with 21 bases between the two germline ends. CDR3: CASSLAGLRGPRDNEQFF. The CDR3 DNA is TGCGCCAGCAGCTTGGCCGGGTTGCGGGGACCCAGGGACAATGAGCAGTTCTTC. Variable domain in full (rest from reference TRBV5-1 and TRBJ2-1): KAGVTQTPRYLIKTRGQQVTLSCSPISGHRSVSWYQQTPGQGLQFLFEYFSETQRNKGNFPGRFSGRQFSNSRSEMNVSTLELGDSALYLCASSLAGLRGPRDNEQFFGPGTRLTVL.

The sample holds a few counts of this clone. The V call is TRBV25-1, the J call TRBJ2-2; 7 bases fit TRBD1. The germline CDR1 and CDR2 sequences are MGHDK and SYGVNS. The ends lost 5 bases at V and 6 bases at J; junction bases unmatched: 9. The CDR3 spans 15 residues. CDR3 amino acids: CASSPDTGVAGELFF. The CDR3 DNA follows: TGTGCCAGCAGTCCCGACACAGGGGTCGCCGGGGAGCTGTTTTTT. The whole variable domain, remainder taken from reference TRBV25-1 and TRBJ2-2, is EADIYQTPRYLVIGTGKKITLECSQTMGHDKMYWYQQDPGMELHLIHYSYGVNSTEKGDLSSESTVSRIRTEHFPLTLESARPSHTSQYLCASSPDTGVAGELFFGEGSRLTVL.

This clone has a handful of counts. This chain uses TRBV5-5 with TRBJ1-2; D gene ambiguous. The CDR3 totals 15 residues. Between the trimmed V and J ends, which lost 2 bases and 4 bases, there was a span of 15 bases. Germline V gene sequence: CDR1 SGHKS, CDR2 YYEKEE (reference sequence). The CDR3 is CASSLSGVRSYGYTF. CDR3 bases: TGTGCCAGCAGCTTATCCGGAGTTCGTAGCTATGGCTACACCTTC.

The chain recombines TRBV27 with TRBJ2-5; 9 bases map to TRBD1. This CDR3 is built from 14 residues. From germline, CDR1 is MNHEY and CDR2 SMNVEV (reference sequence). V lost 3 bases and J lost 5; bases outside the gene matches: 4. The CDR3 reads CASSLTGGWETQYF. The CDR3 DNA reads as TGTGCCAGCAGTTTGACAGGGGGGTGGGAGACCCAGTACTTC.

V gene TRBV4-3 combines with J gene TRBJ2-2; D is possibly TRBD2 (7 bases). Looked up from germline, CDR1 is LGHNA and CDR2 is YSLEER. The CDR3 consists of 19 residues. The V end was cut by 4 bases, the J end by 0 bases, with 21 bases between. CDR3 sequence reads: CASSPEGGRRVANTGELFF. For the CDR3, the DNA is TGCGCCAGCAGCCCCGAGGGGGGGAGGAGGGTAGCGAACACCGGGGAGCTGTTTTTT.

CDR3 nucleotide sequence: TGTGCCAGTAGTATAGCCCACCGGGGGGGGCAACGCAAAAACATTCAGTACTTC. Its protein product is CASSIAHRGGQRKNIQYF. The chain has TRBV19 and TRBJ2-4; 8 bases agree with TRBD2. Per germline, CDR1 LNHDA and CDR2 SQIVND (reference sequence). V lost 1 base to trimming and J lost 3 bases; unmatched junction nucleotides: 11. This CDR3 region has 18 residues. The full variable domain, rest sourced from reference TRBV19 and TRBJ2-4, is DGGITQSPKYLFRKEGQNVTLSCEQNLNHDAMYWYRQDPGQGLRLIYYSQIVNDFQKGDIAEGYSVSREKKESFPLTVTSAQKNPTAFYLCASSIAHRGGQRKNIQYFGAGTRLSVL.

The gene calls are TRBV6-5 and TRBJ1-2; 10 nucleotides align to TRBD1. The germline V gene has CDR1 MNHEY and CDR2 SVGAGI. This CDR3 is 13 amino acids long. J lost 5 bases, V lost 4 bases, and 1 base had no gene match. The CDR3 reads CASSSDRGYGYTF. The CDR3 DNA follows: TGTGCCAGCAGTTCGGACAGGGGGTATGGCTACACCTTC.

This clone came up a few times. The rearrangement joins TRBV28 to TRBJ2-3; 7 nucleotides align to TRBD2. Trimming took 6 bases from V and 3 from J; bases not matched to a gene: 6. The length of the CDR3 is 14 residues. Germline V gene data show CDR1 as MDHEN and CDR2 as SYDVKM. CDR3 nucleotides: TGTGCCAGCAGCCGCGGGAGTTCAACAGATACGCAGTATTTT. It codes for CASSRGSSTDTQYF.